A selection of T cell receptor beta chains follows, all from one sample in a study of blood T cell repertoires in COVID-19. Data came from immunoSEQ multiplex PCR; TCRdb stores just in-frame clones and leaves some out. Of about 330,000 clones listed, 92% are singletons. The sequencing input was PBMCs or T cells enriched from blood (not recorded which). Receptors were obtained from a woman in her thirties who had recovered from COVID-19. The CDR3 runs from the conserved cysteine through the conserved F or W. A D gene is named only where the DNA matches it firmly. Only some rows state a clone size, as once, few, many or a class for expanded clones.

clone_size d_call j_call v_call cdr3_nt cdr3_aa
- - TRBJ2-7 TRBV14 TGTGCCAGCAGCCAAGGAGGCCTCCCCTACGAGCAGTACTTC CASSQGGLPYEQYF
- - TRBJ2-5 TRBV7-9 TGTGCCAGCAGCTTACGATCCCGCGTCAGGCTCCAGCCGGAGACCCAGTACTTC CASSLRSRVRLQPETQYF
- - TRBJ1-5 TRBV5-1 TGCGCCAGCAGCTTGACAGGCACCCTTAATCAGCCCCAGCATTTT CASSLTGTLNQPQHF
- - TRBJ1-2 TRBV5-4 TGTGCCAGCAGCTTGGATCGGAGCTATGGCTACACCTTC CASSLDRSYGYTF
once - TRBJ1-4 TRBV4-3 TGCGCCAGCAGTCCGACAGGCCGGAATGAAAAACTGTTTTTT CASSPTGRNEKLFF
- TRBD1 TRBJ2-4 TRBV3-1/TRBV3-2 TGTGCCAGCAGCCAAGTTACGACAGGGGCAAACATTCAGTACTTC CASSQVTTGANIQYF
- - TRBJ1-1 TRBV10-3 TGTGCCATCAGTGCTCAGGACAGCGGCATGAACACTGAAGCTTTCTTT CAISAQDSGMNTEAFF
- - TRBJ1-4 TRBV6-5 TGTGCCAGCAGTTACCGTACAGGGTTTGTAGAAAAACTGTTTTTT CASSYRTGFVEKLFF
- - TRBJ2-1 TRBV24-1 TGTGCCACCAGCAGATTCGACAGGCCCGAGCAGTTCTTC CATSRFDRPEQFF
- - TRBJ2-1 TRBV7-8 TGTGCCAGCAGTACACTCCGATGGGCGAATGAGCAGTTCTTC CASSTLRWANEQFF
- TRBD2 TRBJ2-1 TRBV10-3 TGTGCCATCAGGAGCGGGAGGGAGGGCAATGAGCAGTTCTTC CAIRSGREGNEQFF
- - TRBJ1-4 TRBV29-1 TGCAGCGTTGGCGAGGAAAAACTGTTTTTT CSVGEEKLFF
- - TRBJ1-4 TRBV4-2 TGTGCCAGCAGCCAAGATTCTAGTTCCACTAATGAAAAACTGTTTTTT CASSQDSSSTNEKLFF
- - TRBJ1-4 TRBV10-1 TGCGCCAGCAGGGAGGTTGCCGGGACTTTTGGGGAAAAACTGTTTTTT CASREVAGTFGEKLFF
once TRBD1 TRBJ1-5 TRBV28 TGTGCCAGCCTCGACAGGGGCTATAGGGGCAATCAGCCCCAGCATTTT CASLDRGYRGNQPQHF
- TRBD2 TRBJ2-3 TRBV6-5 TGTGCCAGCAGTTACGTGGCGGGAGGGTCAGATACGCAGTATTTT CASSYVAGGSDTQYF
- - TRBJ2-1 TRBV19 TGTGCCAGTAGTATCACAGATGAGCAGTTCTTC CASSITDEQFF
- TRBD1 TRBJ2-7 TRBV5-4 TGTGCCAGCAGCCAAAACAGGGGTTACGAGCAGTACTTC CASSQNRGYEQYF
- TRBD2 TRBJ2-1 TRBV6-4 TGTGCCAGCAGTCTTTCAGACAACTCCGTACTAGCGGGGAGTTACAATGAGCAGTTCTTC CASSLSDNSVLAGSYNEQFF
- TRBD2 TRBJ2-3 TRBV3-1/TRBV3-2 TGTGCCAGCAGCCAAGTTATTAGCGGGAGTAAAGATACGCAGTATTTT CASSQVISGSKDTQYF
- - TRBJ1-1 TRBV11-3 TGTGCCAGCAGCTTAGATTGGGAATCGGGAACTGAAGCTTTCTTT CASSLDWESGTEAFF
- - TRBJ2-5 TRBV6-5 TGTGCCAGCATAGCATCCCAAGAGACCCAGTACTTC CASIASQETQYF
- TRBD1 TRBJ2-2 TRBV28 TGTGCCAGCAGAACAGGACAGGGGATCGACACCGGGGAGCTGTTTTTT CASRTGQGIDTGELFF
- - TRBJ2-5 TRBV6-5 TGTGCCAGCAGTTTCACAGAGCAAGAGACCCAGTACTTC CASSFTEQETQYF
once - TRBJ2-3 TRBV11-2 TGTGCCAGCAGCTTAGGGACTTTCACAGATACGCAGTATTTT CASSLGTFTDTQYF
- - TRBJ2-1 TRBV15 TGTGCCACCAGCAGAGGTCTAGAACCTTCCGATGAGCAGTTCTTC CATSRGLEPSDEQFF
once TRBD1 TRBJ1-3 TRBV7-9 TGTGCCAGCAGCGCTCCGGGACAGAGCTCTGGAAACACCATATATTTT CASSAPGQSSGNTIYF
- - TRBJ2-5 TRBV3-1/TRBV3-2 TGTGCCAGCAGCCACGGAGGGACTTTCCAAGAGACCCAGTACTTC CASSHGGTFQETQYF
once - TRBJ1-4 TRBV11-3 TGTGCCAGCAGCTTCCTTGCCTGGCCCGGGGAAAAACTGTTTTTT CASSFLAWPGEKLFF
once TRBD1 TRBJ1-1 TRBV9 TGTGCCAGCAGCACGGGGACAGGGGGCAGTTTAGTAGGTGAAGCTTTCTTT CASSTGTGGSLVGEAFF
- - TRBJ2-7 TRBV11-2 TGTGCCAGCAGCTCCCAGGCCCCCCACGAGCAGTACTTC CASSSQAPHEQYF
- - TRBJ1-1 TRBV12-5 TGTGCTAGTGGTTTGATCGGGAGTGAAGCTTTCTTT CASGLIGSEAFF
- TRBD1 TRBJ1-2 TRBV28 TGTGCCAGCAGTTCCGGGACAGGGGTTGGCTACACCTTC CASSSGTGVGYTF
- TRBD1 TRBJ1-4 TRBV27 TGTGCCAGCAGTCGAAGTCCCGGGACAGGGAATGAAAAACTGTTTTTT CASSRSPGTGNEKLFF
- - TRBJ1-1 TRBV6-2/TRBV6-3 TGTGCCAGCAGTTACCAGGGCACGGGAGTACCAGAAGCTTTCTTT CASSYQGTGVPEAFF
- TRBD2 TRBJ2-2 TRBV6-5 TGTGCCAGCAGTTACTGGCGGGGGGGCACCGGGGAGCTGTTTTTT CASSYWRGGTGELFF
- - TRBJ2-3 TRBV29-1 TGCAGCTTCTTTGAAGAAGGGGTGGGCCCTCACACAGATACGCAGTATTTT CSFFEEGVGPHTDTQYF
- - TRBJ1-5 TRBV2 TGTGCCAGCAGTGAGCAAGCTGGTCAGCCCCAGCATTTT CASSEQAGQPQHF
- TRBD2 TRBJ2-7 TRBV29-1 TGCAGCGTTGAGGTTAGCGGGAGGGCCTGGTACGAGCAGTACTTC CSVEVSGRAWYEQYF
- TRBD2 TRBJ2-7 TRBV5-1 TGCGCCACAAAGGGGGCGGGAGGGGCCGAGCAGTACTTC CATKGAGGAEQYF
- - TRBJ1-1 TRBV9 TGTGCCAGCAGCGTAGATGCGACAAGGAACACTGAAGCTTTCTTT CASSVDATRNTEAFF
- TRBD1 TRBJ1-1 TRBV9 TGTGCCTCAGGACAGGGGTCCTATGGCACTGAAGCTTTCTTT CASGQGSYGTEAFF
- - TRBJ2-7 TRBV19 TGTGCCAGTAGTATGGCGGCCGACGGAATTTACGAGCAGTACTTC CASSMAADGIYEQYF
- TRBD2 TRBJ2-7 TRBV9 TGTGCCAGCAGCGTAGGCTCTGGGACTAGCATCTTCTACGAGCAGTACTTC CASSVGSGTSIFYEQYF
- TRBD1 TRBJ2-6 TRBV19 TGTGCCAGTAGTATGGGGACAGGGGCTGGGGCCAACGTCCTGACTTTC CASSMGTGAGANVLTF
- TRBD2 TRBJ2-7 TRBV7-9 TGTGCCAGCAGCTTTGGACTAGTTGGAGACGAGCAGTACTTC CASSFGLVGDEQYF
- - TRBJ1-2 TRBV15 TGTGCCACCAGCAGAGATCAAGGGAGGAGAGGCTACACCTTC CATSRDQGRRGYTF
- - TRBJ2-7 TRBV27 TGTGCCAGCAGAATGCAGGGGCCCGCCTACGAGCAGTACTTC CASRMQGPAYEQYF
- - TRBJ1-1 TRBV6-2/TRBV6-3 TGTGCCAGCAGTGGACGCGGGGGCCGCGAAGCTTTCTTT CASSGRGGREAFF
- - TRBJ1-2 TRBV28 TGTGCCAGCAGTACCCACAGGGTGGGCTATGGCTACACCTTC CASSTHRVGYGYTF
- TRBD1 TRBJ2-5 TRBV28 TGTGCCAGCAGTCCGTTTGGGACAGGGGGAGAGACCCAGTACTTC CASSPFGTGGETQYF
- - TRBJ1-1 TRBV5-4 TGTGCCAGCAGCTTGTATAAGAACACTGAAGCTTTCTTT CASSLYKNTEAFF
- - TRBJ2-3 TRBV27 TGTGCCAGCAGTTTCTCCTCCTACTCTCCCCTACCTACAGATACGCAGTATTTT CASSFSSYSPLPTDTQYF
once - TRBJ2-1 TRBV29-1 TGCAGCGTTGCTGGCGGGGCCTACAATGAGCAGTTCTTC CSVAGGAYNEQFF
- TRBD1 TRBJ1-6 TRBV18 TGTGCCAGCTCACCAATGGGACAGGGTGGTAATTCACCCCTCCACTTT CASSPMGQGGNSPLHF
- - TRBJ2-7 TRBV3-1/TRBV3-2 TGTGCCAGCAGCCCGAGGACAGATTACTACGAGCAGTACTTC CASSPRTDYYEQYF
- TRBD2 TRBJ2-3 TRBV5-4 TGTGCCAGCAGCTTTCTAGCGGGGGGCTCAGATACGCAGTATTTT CASSFLAGGSDTQYF